Detailed here is one T cell receptor beta chain. No antigen is known for it. The data stem from a study of cytomegalovirus exposure and HLA in healthy donors. On the study more broadly: Researchers found that less than 90% of 398 genotyped donors fell within the Caucasian-associated ancestry cluster.

Study-level points and caveats: In a later analysis, several top co-occurrence clusters appeared linked to parvovirus B19, influenza, CMV and Epstein-Barr virus.

Primers: 60 Vbeta forward and 13 Jbeta reverse. Sequencing was performed with immunoSEQ multiplex PCR; in TCRdb, only in-frame clones are kept and a portion is missing. The table shows about 160,000 clones, with 85% occurring only once. All donors participated as healthy donors of bone marrow. Trimming took 3 bases from V and 8 from J, leaving 13 bases between them. The CDR3 runs to 13 residues. Germline V gene data show CDR1 as MDHEN and CDR2 as SYDVKM. The specimen sequenced was PBMCs. The TCR was taken from a boy between 2 and 10 years old in good health and CMV-seronegative. The V call is TRBV28, the J call TRBJ1-2; D not certain. The CDR3 sequence is CASSLGGPKGYTF. As DNA, the CDR3 is TGTGCCAGCAGTTTGGGAGGCCCAAAGGGCTACACCTTC.